The entry below gives a single T cell receptor beta chain sequence along with its context. Its antigen is not yet known. The record has no base qualities; no much larger clone is one base away. In the same sample, other DNA sequences code for this CDR3. One collaborating source in Seattle enrolled patients during active infection and followed them longitudinally through the course of disease. Collaborating institutions collected whole blood in K2EDTA tubes following their own protocols. For TCRbeta analysis, collaborators shipped samples in one of three forms: frozen whole blood, isolated PBMCs, or DNA extracted from either of those sample types. The CDR3 sequence holds 14 residues, the cysteine and phenylalanine included. Only the CDR3 DNA stays, 42 bases, in frame from base 1. V and J lose 0 bases and 2 bases, and a span of 7 bases separates them. The germline V gene specifies MGHRA as CDR1 and YSYEKL as CDR2.

TCRbeta CDR3 regions were amplified from genomic DNA using the immunoSEQ Assay, a bias-controlled multiplex PCR. As for the original processing: Nucleated cell counts per sample were estimated from amplification of reference gene primers within the assay. To quantify the absolute abundance of each unique TCRbeta CDR3 rearrangement, sequence reads were collapsed and filtered. For each sample, productive Simpson clonality was calculated by taking the square root of Simpson's diversity index across productive rearrangements. Held by TCRdb, this immuneACCESS table contains in-frame sequences only and omits some clones. Under half of the omission traces to an unresolved V gene where checked; the cause of the rest is unknown. V and J calls and clone size are copied from that table; D and trimming were computed from the DNA. The sample yields fewer than 250,000 clones; roughly 91% were counted once. More than 0.65% of the sample is in the top ten clones.

This record belongs to a study of blood T cell repertoires in COVID-19 (dated by TCRdb to 2018 to 2020). Regarding the research as a whole: Samples covering the acute and convalescent phases of COVID-19 were provided by collaborators in the United States, Italy and Spain. The repertoires were released in a freely available public database meant as a resource for research on the immune response to SARS-CoV-2. Where available, HLA class I and class II types were taken from metadata supplied by the sample provider and were not determined by assay-based typing. Nearly every sample came with metadata listing a de-identified subject ID, COVID-19 status, age in years and sex. Samples were obtained from the ongoing ImmuneRACE study (first 160 participants) and from about 1,300 subjects provided by 6 global collaborators. Subjects who had been exposed to COVID-19, were actively infected with it, or had recovered from it provided the deeply sampled blood TCRbeta repertoires that made up the dataset. The prospective study material was composed of cDNA or gDNA derived from T cells, B-cell-depleted T cells, or PBMCs. The investigation overall reported the following: The quantity of clinical and demographic metadata differed by source and by participant and was supplied without curation.

The receptor comes from a man aged 30 to 39 with COVID-19, enrolled during active disease. Recombination connected TRBV4-1 to TRBJ1-1; the D gene remains uncertain. The material sequenced was peripheral blood. CDR3 sequence: CASSQDLGNTEAFF. The base sequence is TGCGCCAGCAGCCAAGATCTTGGCAACACTGAAGCTTTCTTT.